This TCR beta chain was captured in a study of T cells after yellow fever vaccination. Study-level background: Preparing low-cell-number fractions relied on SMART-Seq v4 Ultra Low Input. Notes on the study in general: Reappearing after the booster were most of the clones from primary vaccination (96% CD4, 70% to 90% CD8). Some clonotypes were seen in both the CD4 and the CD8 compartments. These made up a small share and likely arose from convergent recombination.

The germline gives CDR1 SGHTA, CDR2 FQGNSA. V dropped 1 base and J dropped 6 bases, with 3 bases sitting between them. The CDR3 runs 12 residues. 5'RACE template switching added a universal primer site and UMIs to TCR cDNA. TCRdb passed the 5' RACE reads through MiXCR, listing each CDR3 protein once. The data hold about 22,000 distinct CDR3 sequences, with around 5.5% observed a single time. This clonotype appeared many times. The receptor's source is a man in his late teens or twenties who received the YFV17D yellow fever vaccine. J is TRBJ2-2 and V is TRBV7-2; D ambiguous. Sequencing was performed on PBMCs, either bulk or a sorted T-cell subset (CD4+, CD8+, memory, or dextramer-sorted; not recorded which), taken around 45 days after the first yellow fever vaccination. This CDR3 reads CASSLGAGELFF. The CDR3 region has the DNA TGTGCCAGCAGCTTAGGGGCCGGGGAGCTGTTTTTT.